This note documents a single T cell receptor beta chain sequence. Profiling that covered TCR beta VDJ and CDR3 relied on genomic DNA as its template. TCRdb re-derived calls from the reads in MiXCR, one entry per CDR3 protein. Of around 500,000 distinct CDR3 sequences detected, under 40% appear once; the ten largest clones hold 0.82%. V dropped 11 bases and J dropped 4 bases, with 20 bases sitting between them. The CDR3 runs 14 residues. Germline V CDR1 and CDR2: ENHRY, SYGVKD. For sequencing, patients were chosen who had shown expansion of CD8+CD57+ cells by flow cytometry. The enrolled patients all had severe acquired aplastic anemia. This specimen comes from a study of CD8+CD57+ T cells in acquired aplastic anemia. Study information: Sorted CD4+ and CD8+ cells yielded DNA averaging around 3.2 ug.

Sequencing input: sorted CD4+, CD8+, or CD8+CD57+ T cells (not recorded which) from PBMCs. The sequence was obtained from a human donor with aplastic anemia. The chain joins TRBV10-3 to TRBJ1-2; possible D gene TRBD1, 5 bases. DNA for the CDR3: TGTGCCGGGACCATCTCGGGGACGGTCTATGGCTACACCTTC. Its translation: CAGTISGTVYGYTF.